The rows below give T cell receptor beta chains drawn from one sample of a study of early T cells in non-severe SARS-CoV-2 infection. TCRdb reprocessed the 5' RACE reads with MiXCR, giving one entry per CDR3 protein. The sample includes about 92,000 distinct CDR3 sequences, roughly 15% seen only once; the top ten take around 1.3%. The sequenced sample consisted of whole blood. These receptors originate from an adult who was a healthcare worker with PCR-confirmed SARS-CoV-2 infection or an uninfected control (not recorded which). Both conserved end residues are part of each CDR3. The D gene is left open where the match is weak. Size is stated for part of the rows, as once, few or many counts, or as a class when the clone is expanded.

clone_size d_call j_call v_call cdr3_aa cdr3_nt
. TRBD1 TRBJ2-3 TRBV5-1 CASSPLPGQYTQYF TGCGCCAGCAGCCCATTACCGGGACAGTATACGCAGTATTTT
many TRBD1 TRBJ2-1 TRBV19 CASTEGAVNEQFF TGTGCCAGTACTGAGGGGGCCGTCAATGAGCAGTTCTTC
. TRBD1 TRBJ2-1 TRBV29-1 CSVERTGDEQFF TGCAGCGTTGAACGGACAGGGGATGAGCAGTTCTTC
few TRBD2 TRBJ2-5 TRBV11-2 CASSLPRTSVKTQYF TGTGCCAGCAGCTTGCCGAGGACTAGCGTAAAGACCCAGTACTTC
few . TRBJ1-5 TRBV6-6 CASKTDSNQPQHF TGTGCCAGCAAGACTGATAGCAATCAGCCCCAGCATTTT
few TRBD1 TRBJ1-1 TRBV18 CASSQGALGPEAFF TGTGCCAGCTCACAGGGGGCCTTAGGTCCTGAAGCTTTCTTT
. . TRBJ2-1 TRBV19 CASSMWGNEQFF TGTGCCAGTAGTATGTGGGGGAATGAGCAGTTCTTC
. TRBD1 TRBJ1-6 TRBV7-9 CASSPQGQATDSPLHF TGTGCCAGCAGCCCCCAGGGACAGGCAACCGATTCACCCCTCCACTTT
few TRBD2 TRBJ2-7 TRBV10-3 CATQGTSLNEQYF TGTGCCACCCAAGGGACTAGCCTAAACGAGCAGTACTTC
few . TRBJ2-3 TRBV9 CATSSGGPGTDTQYF TGTGCCACCTCTTCTGGAGGGCCAGGCACAGATACGCAGTATTTT
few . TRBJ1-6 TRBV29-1 CSVRRDDNSPLHF TGCAGCGTGCGCCGGGACGATAATTCACCCCTCCACTTT
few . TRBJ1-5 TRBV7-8 CASSPLSTGKWSNQPQHF TGTGCCAGCAGCCCCCTGAGCACAGGGAAGTGGAGCAATCAGCCCCAGCATTTT
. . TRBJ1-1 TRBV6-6 CASSYPEGFPRQTEAFF TGTGCCAGCAGTTACCCGGAGGGATTCCCCCGGCAAACTGAAGCTTTCTTT
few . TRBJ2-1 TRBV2 CANSVYRQSNNEQFF TGTGCCAACAGTGTGTACCGACAATCAAACAATGAGCAGTTCTTC
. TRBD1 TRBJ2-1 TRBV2 CASNHRDSQFF TGTGCCAGCAACCACCGGGACAGTCAGTTCTTC
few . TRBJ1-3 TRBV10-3 CAISETESKNSGNTIYF TGTGCCATCAGTGAGACTGAGAGTAAGAACTCTGGAAACACCATATATTTT
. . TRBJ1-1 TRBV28 CASSFEGVGTEAFF TGTGCCAGCAGTTTTGAGGGGGTCGGGACTGAAGCTTTCTTT
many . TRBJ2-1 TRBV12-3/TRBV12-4 CASSLEGWEQFF TGTGCCAGCAGTTTAGAGGGGTGGGAGCAGTTCTTC
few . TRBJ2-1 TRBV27 CASSLGGFVSNEQFF TGTGCCAGCAGTTTGGGCGGGTTCGTAAGCAATGAGCAGTTCTTC
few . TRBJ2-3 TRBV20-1 CSAIKAATDTQYF TGCAGTGCCATTAAAGCGGCGACAGATACGCAGTATTTT
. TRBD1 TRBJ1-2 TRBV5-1 CASQNKRTGDGYTF TGCGCCAGTCAGAATAAACGGACAGGGGATGGCTACACCTTC
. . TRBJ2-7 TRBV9 CASSPQTHHEQYF TGTGCCAGCAGCCCACAGACTCACCACGAGCAGTACTTC
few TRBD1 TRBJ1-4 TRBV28 CASSPSGTGGEKLFF TGTGCCAGCAGTCCATCCGGGACAGGGGGAGAAAAACTGTTTTTT
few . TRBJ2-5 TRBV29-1 CSVVGQTQETQYF TGCAGCGTTGTAGGACAGACCCAAGAGACCCAGTACTTC
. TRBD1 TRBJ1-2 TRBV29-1 CSGGTDYGYTF TGCAGCGGGGGGACAGACTATGGCTACACCTTC
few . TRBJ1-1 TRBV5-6 CASSLGVWVDVNTEAFF TGTGCCAGCAGCTTGGGAGTATGGGTAGATGTGAACACTGAAGCTTTCTTT
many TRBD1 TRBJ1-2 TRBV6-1 CASSEGAGGMVPDGYTF TGTGCCAGCAGTGAAGGAGCAGGGGGCATGGTTCCCGATGGCTACACCTTC
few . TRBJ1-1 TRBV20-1 CSARDRRGWESEAFF TGCAGTGCTAGAGATCGGCGGGGCTGGGAAAGTGAAGCTTTCTTT
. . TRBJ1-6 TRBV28 CASSLQAVYSPLHF TGTGCCAGCAGTTTGCAGGCGGTGTATTCACCCCTCCATTTT
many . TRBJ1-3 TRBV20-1 CSASRSGTPNGNTIYF TGCAGTGCTAGTCGTTCCGGGACCCCAAATGGAAACACCATATATTTT
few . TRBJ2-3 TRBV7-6 CASSLDFGGTLTDTQYF TGTGCCAGCAGCTTAGACTTTGGCGGGACTCTCACAGATACGCAGTATTTT
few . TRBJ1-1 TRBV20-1 CSAARGGDTEAFF TGCAGTGCTGCCCGGGGCGGGGACACTGAAGCTTTCTTT
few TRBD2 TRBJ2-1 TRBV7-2 CASSLGLAGEDNEQFF TGTGCCAGCAGCCTGGGACTAGCGGGGGAAGACAATGAGCAGTTCTTC
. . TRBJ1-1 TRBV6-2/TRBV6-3 CASSRIRDGRTEAFF TGTGCCAGCAGTCGTATAAGGGACGGGCGGACTGAAGCTTTCTTT
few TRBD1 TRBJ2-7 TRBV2 CASSGSDRAWSEQYF TGTGCCAGCAGCGGAAGTGACAGGGCATGGTCCGAGCAGTACTTC
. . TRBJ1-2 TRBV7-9 CASSLDHGEGYTF TGTGCCAGCAGCTTAGACCATGGGGAAGGCTACACCTTC
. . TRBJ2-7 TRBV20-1 CSAPSRDENSYEQYF TGCAGTGCTCCCAGTAGGGACGAGAACTCCTACGAGCAGTACTTC
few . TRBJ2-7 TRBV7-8 CASSLPETLGEQYF TGTGCCAGCAGCCTCCCGGAGACCCTTGGGGAGCAGTACTTC
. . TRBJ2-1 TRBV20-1 CSASRLSLYNEQFF TGCAGTGCTAGTAGACTATCCCTCTACAATGAGCAGTTCTTC
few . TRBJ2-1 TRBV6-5 CASTGSSSYNEQFF TGTGCCAGCACCGGATCGAGCTCCTACAATGAGCAGTTCTTC
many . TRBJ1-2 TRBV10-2 CASRPFRGHGYTF TGCGCCAGCAGACCATTTCGGGGGCATGGCTACACCTTC
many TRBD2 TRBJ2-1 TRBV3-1 CASSQERTSGRATPLGEQFF TGTGCCAGCAGCCAAGAAAGGACTAGCGGGAGGGCCACGCCATTAGGGGAGCAGTTCTTC
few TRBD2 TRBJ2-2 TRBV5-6 CASSLRLAARETGELFF TGTGCCAGCAGCCTCCGACTAGCGGCTCGGGAGACCGGGGAGCTGTTTTTT
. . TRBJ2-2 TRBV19 CASNPLLFGGELFF TGTGCCAGTAATCCATTACTTTTCGGCGGGGAGCTGTTTTTT
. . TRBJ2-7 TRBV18 CASSVNGDEQYF TGTGCCAGCTCAGTTAACGGCGACGAGCAGTACTTC
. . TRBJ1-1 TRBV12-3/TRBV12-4 CASRLGTAGTEAFF TGTGCCAGCAGACTTGGGACCGCAGGGACTGAAGCTTTCTTT
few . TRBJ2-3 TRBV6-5 CASSLSTVTDTQYF TGTGCCAGCAGTTTGTCGACAGTAACAGATACGCAGTATTTT